One and the same sample provided the 19 T cell receptor beta chains below, sequenced in a study of T cell responses to AZD1222 COVID-19 vaccine. The repertoire was sequenced with immunoSEQ multiplex PCR; TCRdb's copy has only in-frame clones and lacks some. The profile shows 40,000 to 45,000 clones, 83% of them singletons. The sequencing used peripheral blood, collected on day 0 of AZD1222 vaccination. These receptors came from an adult in good health.

This chain's CDR3 is CASTLSQGGYEQYF. The CDR3 DNA reads as TGCGCCAGCACCCTATCCCAGGGGGGGTACGAGCAGTACTTC. V is TRBV5-1 and J is TRBJ2-7; D tentatively reads TRBD1 or TRBD2 (7 bases each). CDR3 length: 14 amino acids. Per the germline V gene, CDR1 is SGHRS and CDR2 is YFSETQ. V was trimmed by 6 bases and J by 4 bases, leaving 17 bases between them.

The rearrangement links TRBV28 to TRBJ2-5; D ambiguous. Trimming took 7 bases from V and 1 from J, leaving 13 bases between them. The CDR3 runs 14 residues. In germline, CDR1 is MDHEN, CDR2 SYDVKM. CDR3 coding DNA: TGTGCCAGCACCCATTGGGAAGGCCAAGAGACCCAGTACTTC. Its translation is CASTHWEGQETQYF.

The chain combines TRBV4-1 with TRBJ1-5; D is uncertain. Germline CDR1 reads MGHRA; CDR2 reads YSYEKL. V was pared by 0 bases and J by 6 bases, with 6 bases between. The CDR3 extends over 13 amino acids. In DNA form, the CDR3 reads TGCGCCAGCAGCCAAGATGTGAGTCAGCCCCAGCATTTT. Encoded protein: CASSQDVSQPQHF.

The chain employs TRBV7-9 and TRBJ1-1, with D uncertain. V lost 2 bases and J 1 base, leaving 5 bases between the germline ends. The CDR3 loop spans 13 amino acids. CDR1 is SEHNR and CDR2 is FQNEAQ in the germline V gene (reference sequence). The CDR3 coding sequence is TGTGCCAGCAGCTTATACGAGAACACTGAAGCTTTCTTT. Residues: CASSLYENTEAFF.

The chain employs TRBV3-1 (or the pseudogene TRBV3-2) and TRBJ1-2; maybe TRBD1 (5 bases). The V end was cut by 4 bases, the J end by 4 bases, with 13 bases between. CDR1 and CDR2 (germline): LGHDT, YNNKEL (reference sequence). This CDR3 is built from 14 residues. The CDR3 nucleotides read TGTGCCAGCAGCCGTTTCGGGGCTCCCTATGGCTACACCTTC. Amino acids: CASSRFGAPYGYTF.

This clone was found a few times. The chain recombines TRBV27 with TRBJ2-2; tentatively, D is TRBD2 (6 bases). Trimming stripped 3 bases from V and 6 bases from J, with 17 bases between. Germline V lookup: CDR1 MNHEY, CDR2 SMNVEV (reference sequence). The CDR3 is made up of 16 amino acids. The CDR3 DNA reads as TGTGCCAGCAGTTTTGGGCTCGTGCGGGGCCCCGGGGAGCTGTTTTTT. Residues: CASSFGLVRGPGELFF.

The CDR3 coding sequence is TGTGCCAGCAGTTACTCATCCTCTGGAAACACCATATATTTT. It specifies CASSYSSSGNTIYF. The gene calls are TRBV6-5 and TRBJ1-3; no clear D. The V gene lost 0 bases and the J gene lost 0 bases, with 3 bases spanning the gap. Germline CDR1 reads MNHEY; CDR2 reads SVGAGI. The CDR3 is 14 residues long.

This chain connects TRBV5-4 to TRBJ2-7, with D possibly TRBD1 on 5 matching bases. V was cut by 0 bases and J by 2 bases, with 9 bases left in between. This CDR3 is built from 14 residues. From germline, CDR1 is SGHNT and CDR2 YYREEE (reference sequence). CDR3 bases: TGTGCCAGCAGCTTGGAAGGGGCACCCTACGAGCAGTACTTC. Translating gives CASSLEGAPYEQYF.

To note about this clone: One end of the junction does not line up with germline, which may come from a read error. The CDR3 loop is CASSEEKGLAINNERFF. The CDR3 nucleotides are TGCGCCAGCAGTGAGGAGAAAGGACTAGCGATAAACAATGAGCGGTTCTTC. V gene TRBV23-1 combines with J gene TRBJ2-1; the match to TRBD2 covers 9 bases. TRBV23-1 is identified as an open reading frame with a role that is uncertain. The CDR3 is 17 amino acids.

The chain is built from TRBV15 and TRBJ1-4; D is uncertain. The V end was cut by 1 base, the J end by 7 bases, with 1 base between. CDR1 and CDR2 (germline): LNHNV, YYDKDF (reference sequence). CDR3 length equals 11 residues. DNA for the CDR3: TGTGCCACCAGCAGAGGTGAAAAACTGTTTTTT. Translation: CATSRGEKLFF.

The CDR3 bases are TGCGCCAGCAGCCCAGGACAGGGTATGCCCTATGGCTACACCTTC. This sequence encodes CASSPGQGMPYGYTF. This rearrangement joins TRBV5-1 to TRBJ1-2; 8 bases match TRBD1. This CDR3 region has 15 residues. The germline V gene has CDR1 SGHRS and CDR2 YFSETQ. The junction had 9 bases not matched to a gene; V was cut back by 4 bases and J by 4 bases. Drawing the rest from reference TRBV5-1 and TRBJ1-2, the complete variable domain is KAGVTQTPRYLIKTRGQQVTLSCSPISGHRSVSWYQQTPGQGLQFLFEYFSETQRNKGNFPGRFSGRQFSNSRSEMNVSTLELGDSALYLCASSPGQGMPYGYTFGSGTRLTVV.

V and J are TRBV6-5 and TRBJ1-1; no firm D call. Germline CDR1 MNHEY, CDR2 SVGAGI. This CDR3 region has 13 residues. Trimming stripped 0 bases from V and 5 bases from J, with 7 bases between. The CDR3 region has the DNA TGTGCCAGCAGTTACTCGAGGGATACTGAAGCTTTCTTT. Residues: CASSYSRDTEAFF.

CDR3 nucleotides: TGTGCCAGCAGCAAGACAGGTTCTAGCACAGATACGCAGTATTTT. Protein sequence: CASSKTGSSTDTQYF. The chain joins TRBV2 to TRBJ2-3; the D gene is possibly TRBD1 (6 bases). This CDR3 contains 15 residues. V gave up 6 bases and J gave up 0 bases, with 13 bases separating them. CDR1 SNHLY and CDR2 FYNNEI come from the germline V gene.

The V call is TRBV7-2, the J call TRBJ1-6; TRBD1 aligns across 7 bases. J lost 6 bases, V lost 2 bases, and 7 bases had no gene match. The germline CDR1 and CDR2 sequences are SGHTA and FQGNSA. This CDR3 is 16 amino acids long. CDR3 residues: CASSLQGDSLNSPLHF. Here the CDR3 DNA reads TGTGCCAGCAGCTTACAAGGGGACAGTCTTAATTCACCCCTCCACTTT.

This chain connects TRBV5-8 to TRBJ2-1; D not resolved. CDR1 SGHTS and CDR2 YDEGEE come from the germline V gene. The CDR3 has 17 residues. Trimming stripped 0 bases from V and 5 bases from J, with 18 bases between. The CDR3, as DNA: TGTGCCAGCAGCTTGGATACGGTGGGTTGGCAGGACAATGAGCAGTTCTTC. Translation gives CASSLDTVGWQDNEQFF. The variable domain in full, with the rest retrieved from reference TRBV5-8 and TRBJ2-1, is EAGVTQSPTHLIKTRGQQATLRCSPISGHTSVYWYQQALGLGLQFLLWYDEGEERNRGNFPPRFSGRQFPNYSSELNVNALELEDSALYLCASSLDTVGWQDNEQFFGPGTRLTVL.

Written as DNA, the CDR3 is TGTGCCAGCTCACCACAAGGGGGGGTAGGGAATGAGCAGTTCTTC. Its translation is CASSPQGGVGNEQFF. The rearrangement links TRBV18 to TRBJ2-1, with D possibly matching TRBD2 (7 bases). Germline lookup yields CDR1 KGHSH and CDR2 LQKENI. Between the trimmed V and J ends, which lost 1 base and 7 bases, there was a span of 14 bases. The CDR3 consists of 15 residues.

This rearrangement joins TRBV7-8 to TRBJ1-5; D possibly corresponds to TRBD1 (6 bases). The CDR3 spans 14 residues. The V and J ends lost 5 bases and 7 bases respectively, with 15 bases between them. The V gene's germline CDR1 is SGHVS and CDR2 FQNEAQ. Here the CDR3 reads CASSPEGGGQPQHF. In DNA, the CDR3 is TGTGCCAGCAGCCCCGAGGGGGGTGGCCAGCCCCAGCATTTT.

The chain couples TRBV5-6 to TRBJ1-2; 10 bases agree with TRBD1. The CDR3 spans 14 residues. The germline gives CDR1 SGHDT, CDR2 YYEEEE. V shed 4 bases and J 4 bases; nucleotides not matched to a gene: 4. The CDR3 here is CASSPRDRGYGYTF. In nucleotides, the CDR3 is TGTGCCAGCAGCCCCCGGGACAGGGGCTATGGCTACACCTTC.

This chain joins TRBV5-4 and TRBJ1-1; 9 bases align to TRBD1. Losses at the gene ends were 9 bases for V and 0 bases for J; bases not matched to a gene: 6. CDR3 length equals 14 residues. In germline, CDR1 is SGHNT, CDR2 YYREEE (reference sequence). The CDR3 region is CAIRQGGMNTEAFF. The CDR3 DNA reads as TGTGCCATTCGACAGGGGGGCATGAACACTGAAGCTTTCTTT.